These 4 T cell receptor beta chains were sequenced from one sample in a study of neurological immune-mediated disorders. TCRdb itself ran the 5' RACE reads through MiXCR, one entry per CDR3 protein. The sample lists under 75,000 distinct CDR3 sequences, approximately 3.4% occurring once. Material: PBMCs. These receptors were taken from a woman aged 50 to 60 with multiple sclerosis.

This clonotype has at least ten counts. CDR3 DNA sequence: TGCGCCAGCAGCTTGGGCGGGGACCAAGAGACCCAGTACTTC. It is translated as CASSLGGDQETQYF. The chain uses TRBV5-1 and TRBJ2-5; D perhaps matches TRBD2 (6 bases). There are 14 residues in the CDR3. Germline values: CDR1 SGHRS, CDR2 YFSETQ. V was shortened by 0 bases and J by 0 bases, with 6 bases between the two germline ends. Filled out from reference TRBV5-1 and TRBJ2-5, the complete variable domain reads KAGVTQTPRYLIKTRGQQVTLSCSPISGHRSVSWYQQTPGQGLQFLFEYFSETQRNKGNFPGRFSGRQFSNSRSEMNVSTLELGDSALYLCASSLGGDQETQYFGPGTRLLVL.

The J gene is TRBJ2-3, the V gene TRBV5-1; D uncertain. The CDR3 extends over 14 amino acids. The V end lost 4 bases, the J end lost 4 bases, and 13 bases lay between the germline ends. Looked up from germline, CDR1 is SGHRS and CDR2 is YFSETQ. The CDR3 DNA reads as TGCGCCAGCAGCCGGAGCCACACGGCAGATACGCAGTATTTT. Its translation is CASSRSHTADTQYF. Looking up the rest from reference TRBV5-1 and TRBJ2-3 gives the full variable domain: KAGVTQTPRYLIKTRGQQVTLSCSPISGHRSVSWYQQTPGQGLQFLFEYFSETQRNKGNFPGRFSGRQFSNSRSEMNVSTLELGDSALYLCASSRSHTADTQYFGPGTRLTVL.

This clonotype was picked up many times. Here the CDR3 reads CASSLGRGPLHF. CDR3 coding DNA: TGTGCCAGCAGTTTAGGCCGGGGACCCCTCCACTTT. This chain joins TRBV12-3 or TRBV12-4 and TRBJ1-6, with D unresolved. V lost 1 base and J 12 bases, leaving 7 bases between the germline ends. The CDR3 is 12 amino acids.

This clonotype was counted at least ten times. The rearrangement uses TRBV7-6 and TRBJ2-6; no clear D. Trimming removed 5 bases from V and 1 base from J, with 9 bases in between. Per germline, CDR1 SGHVS and CDR2 FNYEAQ. The CDR3 extends over 15 amino acids. CDR3 sequence: CASSAEPSGANVLTF. In DNA, the CDR3 is TGTGCCAGCAGCGCGGAGCCTTCTGGGGCCAACGTCCTGACTTTC.